These 27 T cell receptor beta chains originate from one sample sequenced in a study of T-cell reconstitution after alpha-beta-depleted transplantation in children. Unique molecular identifiers were incorporated during preparation of the TCRbeta library. TCRdb re-called the PCR reads through MiXCR, storing one row per CDR3 protein. The table lists about 490,000 distinct CDR3 sequences, roughly a tenth of them singletons. Here the sequenced sample was PBMCs, taken before TCRalphabeta/CD19-depleted stem cell transplant. All receptors come from a child aged 2 to 15 with inherited bone marrow failure, due to receive a stem cell transplant.

This clonotype was recorded at least ten times. This chain joins TRBV29-1 and TRBJ2-1, with TRBD1 identical over 11 bases. Germline-derived CDR1 and CDR2 are SQVTM and ANQGSEA. The CDR3 totals 14 residues. V was pared by 2 bases and J by 4 bases, with 1 base of the junction left unmatched. In nucleotides, the CDR3 is TGCAGCGTTGAATGGGACAGGGGGTACAATGAGCAGTTCTTC. This encodes CSVEWDRGYNEQFF.

The chain joins TRBV2 to TRBJ2-7; 7 nucleotides align to TRBD1. J was trimmed by 2 bases and V by 4 bases; bases with no gene match: 5. Germline CDR1 is SNHLY and CDR2 is FYNNEI. CDR3 length: 14 amino acids. The CDR3: CASSVGTDPYEQYF. The CDR3 nucleotides are TGTGCCAGCAGTGTGGGGACAGACCCCTACGAGCAGTACTTC.

This clonotype was picked up many times. The chain combines TRBV20-1 with TRBJ2-7; 9 nucleotides match TRBD1. The length of the CDR3 is 14 residues. Germline V gives CDR1 DFQATT, CDR2 SNEGSKA (reference sequence). V shed 0 bases and J 2 bases; nucleotides not matched to a gene: 2. The CDR3 DNA follows: TGCAGTGCTAGAGAAACAGGGGGCCCCTACGAGCAGTACTTC. It encodes CSARETGGPYEQYF.

This chain links TRBV28 with TRBJ1-5; 10 bases align to TRBD1. CDR1 and CDR2 from the germline V gene are MDHEN and SYDVKM. The V gene end was trimmed by 5 bases and the J gene end by 8 bases; junction bases not matched to a gene: 6. The CDR3 is 14 amino acids. CDR3 bases: TGTGCCAGCAGTCGGACAGGGGGAGGGGAGCCCCAGCATTTT. This gives the protein CASSRTGGGEPQHF.

The chain employs TRBV30 and TRBJ1-2; no definite D call. This CDR3 is 12 amino acids long. The ends were cut back, 4 bases at V and 8 bases at J, with 14 bases in the middle. Germline V lookup: CDR1 GTSNPN, CDR2 SVGIG (reference sequence). The chain's CDR3 is CAWNSRRSGYTF. The CDR3 DNA is TGTGCCTGGAATTCTAGACGGAGCGGCTACACCTTC.

This clonotype has ten or more counts. The genes are TRBV6-5 and TRBJ2-2; 7 bases map to TRBD2. Germline V gene sequence: CDR1 MNHEY, CDR2 SVGAGI. With V trimmed by 1 base and J by 6 bases, 5 bases remained unmatched. The CDR3 has 15 amino acids. CDR3 in DNA: TGTGCCAGCAGTTACTTGGGCCTAGCGGCCGGGGAGCTGTTTTTT. Translating it yields CASSYLGLAAGELFF.

This clonotype was counted many times. This rearrangement joins TRBV7-2 to TRBJ2-3; 8 positions agree with TRBD2. Per germline, CDR1 SGHTA and CDR2 FQGNSA. Losses at the gene ends were 2 bases for V and 1 base for J; bases not matched to a gene: 8. The CDR3 spans 17 residues. CDR3 sequence reads: CASSLTAGGAGTDTQYF. The CDR3 coding sequence is TGTGCCAGCAGCTTAACTGCGGGGGGCGCTGGCACAGATACGCAGTATTTT.

This clonotype was counted at least ten times. V and J are TRBV28 and TRBJ2-5; 13 bases fit TRBD2. The junction had 8 bases not matched to a gene; V was cut back by 5 bases and J by 2 bases. CDR1 is MDHEN, CDR2 SYDVKM, per germline. The length of the CDR3 is 17 residues. This CDR3 reads CASSIGLAGERQETQYF. The DNA of the CDR3 is TGTGCCAGCAGTATCGGACTAGCGGGAGAGAGGCAAGAGACCCAGTACTTC.

This clonotype came up many times. The chain joins TRBV12-3 or TRBV12-4 to TRBJ2-1, with TRBD2 as a possible D gene (5 bases). The CDR3 is made up of 14 amino acids. V lost 6 bases to trimming and J lost 4 bases, with 13 bases between them. The CDR3 spells CASSPQSGYNEQFF. In nucleotides, the CDR3 is TGTGCCAGCAGCCCTCAGAGCGGTTACAATGAGCAGTTCTTC.

V usage is TRBV4-3 and J usage is TRBJ2-3; D remains ambiguous. This CDR3 is built from 14 residues. Trimming removed 4 bases from V and 4 bases from J, with 12 bases in between. Per germline, CDR1 LGHNA and CDR2 YSLEER. DNA of the CDR3: TGCGCCAGCAGCCTTGTATATCCTTCAGATACGCAGTATTTT. Its translation is CASSLVYPSDTQYF.

This clonotype has just a few counts. The rearrangement joins TRBV5-6 to TRBJ1-2, with a weak D call TRBD1 (5 bases). Germline assignment: CDR1 SGHDT and CDR2 YYEEEE. CDR3 size: 15 residues. V was pared by 1 base and J by 1 base, with 11 bases between. CDR3 sequence: CASSLNYRLNYGYTF. In nucleotides, the CDR3 is TGTGCCAGCAGCTTGAACTACAGGCTTAACTATGGCTACACCTTC.

The table lists this clonotype with many counts. CDR3 in amino acids: CASSNDKFLGETQYF. The CDR3 DNA follows: TGTGCCAGCAGCAACGACAAGTTTCTGGGAGAGACCCAGTACTTC. V and J are TRBV6-1 and TRBJ2-5; D unresolved. V was trimmed by 6 bases and J by 4 bases, leaving 18 bases between them. The CDR3 covers 15 residues. Germline CDR1 is MNHNS and CDR2 is SASEGT.

The CDR3 coding sequence is TGCAGTGCTAGAGAAGGGGGGTCCAACACCGGGGAGCTGTTTTTT. Translating it yields CSAREGGSNTGELFF. The chain recombines TRBV20-1 with TRBJ2-2; the D gene could be TRBD1 or TRBD2 (6 bases each). This CDR3 spans 15 amino acids. V shed 0 bases and J shed 2 bases, with 10 bases lying between them. From germline, CDR1 is DFQATT and CDR2 SNEGSKA (reference sequence).

This clonotype was counted only a few times. The genes are TRBV20-1 and TRBJ2-1, with TRBD2 matching over 14 bases. Trimming removed 5 bases from V and 9 bases from J; junction bases left unmatched: 9. The CDR3 extends over 15 amino acids. Germline V gene lookup returns CDR1 DFQATT and CDR2 SNEGSKA (reference sequence). The CDR3 region is CSAQLGLAGASEQFF. The DNA of the CDR3 is TGCAGTGCTCAATTGGGACTAGCGGGAGCGAGTGAGCAGTTCTTC.

The chain has TRBV4-3 and TRBJ2-1; no firm D call. V dropped 4 bases and J dropped 3 bases, with 10 bases sitting between them. Germline V gives CDR1 LGHNA, CDR2 YSLEER. The CDR3 runs 14 residues. The CDR3 DNA is TGCGCCAGCAGCCGAGGCGGAGACTACAATGAGCAGTTCTTC. Translated: CASSRGGDYNEQFF.

This sequence joins TRBV29-1 and TRBJ2-2, with D uncertain. Per germline, CDR1 SQVTM and CDR2 ANQGSEA. This CDR3 region has 12 residues. V was clipped by 0 bases and J by 8 bases, with 7 bases between them. The CDR3 region has the DNA TGCAGCGTTGAAGATCGGCGGGGGGAGCTGTTTTTT. Translated: CSVEDRRGELFF.

The rearrangement links TRBV28 to TRBJ1-3; 9 nucleotides agree with TRBD1. The CDR3 contains 16 residues. Germline loops: CDR1 MDHEN, CDR2 SYDVKM. With 5 bases clipped from V and 0 bases from J, the junction kept 5 bases outside the gene matches. Here the CDR3 DNA reads TGTGCCAGCAGTGGGACAGGGACACCCTCTGGAAACACCATATATTTT. It codes for CASSGTGTPSGNTIYF.

This clonotype was recorded at least ten times. The chain employs TRBV25-1 and TRBJ1-1, with D maybe TRBD1 (6 bases). V lost 4 bases and J lost 6, with 12 bases in between. The CDR3 is 13 residues long. CDR1 MGHDK and CDR2 SYGVNS come from the germline V gene. CDR3 sequence reads: CASSAGDTPEAFF. In nucleotides, the CDR3 is TGTGCCAGCAGTGCTGGGGACACCCCTGAAGCTTTCTTT.

The sample holds a few counts of this clonotype. This rearrangement joins TRBV20-1 to TRBJ2-1; no clear D gene. This CDR3 spans 12 amino acids. Germline V gene data show CDR1 as DFQATT and CDR2 as SNEGSKA (reference sequence). Trimming removed 0 bases from V and 10 bases from J, with 10 bases in between. The CDR3 DNA reads TGCAGTGCTAGAGAGTTCGAGAAAGAGCAGTTCTTC. This translates into CSAREFEKEQFF.

This clonotype was observed at least ten times. The chain couples TRBV4-2 to TRBJ2-7; 10 bases agree with TRBD1. Germline CDR1 LGHNA, CDR2 YNFKEQ. The trim removed 4 bases at V and 4 bases at J, leaving 4 bases unmatched. The CDR3 spans 14 residues. The CDR3 DNA sequence: TGTGCCAGCAGCCCCGGACAGGGGGTGTACGAGCAGTACTTC. This gives the protein CASSPGQGVYEQYF.

This clonotype was observed a handful of times. The chain links TRBV19 to TRBJ2-7; tentatively, D is TRBD2 (6 bases). This CDR3 has 14 residues. Trimming cost V 2 bases and J 2 bases, with 10 bases left between them. CDR1 is LNHDA and CDR2 is SQIVND in the germline V gene (reference sequence). CDR3 protein: CASSIIGGTYEQYF. The CDR3 nucleotides read TGTGCCAGTAGTATAATCGGGGGAACCTACGAGCAGTACTTC.

This clonotype has ten or more counts. DNA for the CDR3: TGTGCCATCAGTGACCAAGACAGGGTCGGATACAATGAGCAGTTCTTC. It specifies CAISDQDRVGYNEQFF. The genes are TRBV10-3 and TRBJ2-1, with TRBD1 matching over 7 bases. The CDR3 totals 16 residues. Germline V CDR1 and CDR2: ENHRY, SYGVKD. The ends lost 3 bases at V and 4 bases at J; junction bases unmatched: 9.

On this clonotype itself: This clone may be a read error of a much larger clone one base away. The chain recombines TRBV5-1 with TRBJ2-1, with 10 bases matching TRBD2. Unmatched junction bases numbered 8, after V lost 7 bases and J lost 1 base. The CDR3 is made up of 16 amino acids. Germline V gene sequence: CDR1 SGHRS, CDR2 YFSETQ. CDR3 sequence (DNA): TGCGCCAGCTGCCTTGGACTAGCGGAATCCTACAATGAGCAGTTCTTC. This translates into CASCLGLAESYNEQFF. Full variable domain (missing parts from reference TRBV5-1 and TRBJ2-1): KAGVTQTPRYLIKTRGQQVTLSCSPISGHRSVSWYQQTPGQGLQFLFEYFSETQRNKGNFPGRFSGRQFSNSRSEMNVSTLELGDSALYLCASCLGLAESYNEQFFGPGTRLTVL.

This clonotype was seen at least ten times. The chain uses TRBV5-6 and TRBJ1-3; the D is unclear. This CDR3 region has 14 residues. Trimming cost V 6 bases and J 0 bases, with 10 bases left between them. CDR1 SGHDT and CDR2 YYEEEE come from the germline V gene. This chain's CDR3 is CASTTLTSGNTIYF. As DNA, the CDR3 is TGTGCCAGCACCACGTTAACCTCTGGAAACACCATATATTTT.

There are many counts of this clonotype. This chain uses TRBV4-1 with TRBJ2-6; unclear D gene. Trimming cost V 0 bases and J 0 bases, with 12 bases left between them. The CDR3 totals 18 residues. From germline, CDR1 is MGHRA and CDR2 YSYEKL. The CDR3 DNA sequence: TGCGCCAGCAGCCAAGATTCTTCCCTACTCTCTGGGGCCAACGTCCTGACTTTC. This gives the protein CASSQDSSLLSGANVLTF.

This clonotype was observed at least ten times. The chain employs TRBV29-1 and TRBJ2-7, with D perhaps matching TRBD2 (5 bases). The CDR3 is made up of 15 amino acids. The V gene's germline CDR1 is SQVTM and CDR2 ANQGSEA. V dropped 7 bases and J dropped 2 bases, with 21 bases sitting between them. This chain's CDR3 is CSAYATGLWTYEQYF. For the CDR3, the DNA is TGCAGCGCCTATGCGACGGGGTTATGGACCTACGAGCAGTACTTC.

The V call is TRBV30, the J call TRBJ2-1; D uncertain. Deletions cut 1 base from V and 8 bases from J, with 21 bases between. The CDR3 sequence is 16 residues long. Germline CDR1 and CDR2: GTSNPN and SVGIG (reference sequence). This chain's CDR3 is CAWSGPQRSGQYEQFF. CDR3 DNA sequence: TGTGCCTGGAGTGGCCCCCAACGGAGTGGGCAATATGAGCAGTTCTTC.